This entry lists 10 T cell receptor beta chains sequenced from one sample in a study of cytomegalovirus exposure and HLA in healthy donors. Researchers ran the PCR with 60 Vbeta and 13 Jbeta primers. Only in-frame clones appear in the TCRdb table, and some are missing; sequencing was by immunoSEQ multiplex PCR. Here the sample spans approximately 180,000 clones, 77% being singletons. Sequencing was done on a sample of PBMCs. The receptors come from a woman aged 55-70 years in good health and CMV-seropositive.

The chain uses TRBV2 and TRBJ2-5; TRBD1 matches at 12 bases. CDR1 is SNHLY and CDR2 is FYNNEI in the germline V gene. The V and J ends lost 7 bases and 5 bases, in that order; junction bases with no gene match: 8. This CDR3 contains 15 residues. The CDR3 protein is CASKGGTGGRETQYF. CDR3 nucleotide sequence: TGTGCCAGCAAGGGGGGGACAGGGGGCCGGGAGACCCAGTACTTC.

The chain carries TRBV9 and TRBJ2-5, with TRBD1 identical over 8 bases. The J call may not be correct, given that the DNA end is closer to TRBJ2-7. Germline values: CDR1 SGDLS, CDR2 YYNGEE. The CDR3 is 16 residues long. The DNA for the CDR3 is TGTGCCAGCAGCTTAAACCTCCGGGACAGGACGAACGAGCAGTACTTC. Protein sequence: CASSLNLRDRTNEQYF.

The chain's CDR3 is CASSSKVARGVLAEQYF. The CDR3 DNA reads as TGTGCCAGCAGCTCAAAAGTCGCCAGGGGCGTTTTGGCCGAGCAGTACTTC. V usage is TRBV7-8 and J usage is TRBJ2-7, with D tentatively TRBD1 (6 bases). The CDR3 has 17 amino acids. The V gene lost 4 bases and the J gene lost 6 bases, with 25 bases spanning the gap. In germline, CDR1 is SGHVS, CDR2 FQNEAQ.

This clone was observed once. This chain uses TRBV2 with TRBJ1-4; no definite D call. Germline V CDR1 and CDR2: SNHLY, FYNNEI. The CDR3 extends over 12 amino acids. V was pared by 8 bases and J by 3 bases, with 7 bases between. The CDR3 region is CASGGANEKLFF. The CDR3 nucleotides are TGTGCCAGCGGCGGAGCTAATGAAAAACTGTTTTTT.

A single count supports this clone. The chain uses TRBV28 and TRBJ2-1; TRBD1 is a possible D gene (8 bases). CDR1 is MDHEN and CDR2 is SYDVKM in the germline V gene. This CDR3 is built from 17 residues. V lost 5 bases and J lost 8, with 25 bases in between. The CDR3 DNA follows: TGTGCCAGCAGTAAATTTCAGACAGGGGAGGGGGGGGATGAGCAGTTCTTC. Protein sequence: CASSKFQTGEGGDEQFF.

V and J are TRBV9 and TRBJ2-3, with 11 bases that match TRBD2. This CDR3 spans 13 amino acids. J gave up 6 bases and V 7 bases, and 4 bases lay outside the gene matches. Looked up from germline, CDR1 is SGDLS and CDR2 is YYNGEE. As DNA, the CDR3 is TGTGCCAGCGGGACTAGCGGTTGGGATACGCAGTATTTT. Amino acid sequence: CASGTSGWDTQYF.

This sequence joins TRBV15 and TRBJ1-2, with D maybe TRBD1 (6 bases). This CDR3 has 15 amino acids. Germline values: CDR1 LNHNV, CDR2 YYDKDF (reference sequence). V lost 3 bases, J lost 8 bases, and 19 bases lay in between. The CDR3 sequence: CATSSFGDMSRGYTF. The CDR3 DNA reads as TGTGCCACCAGCAGCTTCGGGGACATGAGTAGGGGCTACACCTTC.

The chain has TRBV28 and TRBJ1-4, with 8 bases lining up with TRBD1. Germline V gene sequence: CDR1 MDHEN, CDR2 SYDVKM. The CDR3 extends over 15 amino acids. V shed 6 bases, J shed 2 bases, and the junction held 5 bases outside the gene matches. Here the CDR3 DNA reads TGTGCCAGCAGGCAGGGGGCATCGACTAATGAAAAACTGTTTTTT. Amino acids: CASRQGASTNEKLFF.

V is TRBV30 and J is TRBJ2-5; D is uncertain. Looked up from germline, CDR1 is GTSNPN and CDR2 is SVGIG (reference sequence). CDR3 length equals 14 residues. Deletions cut 1 base from V and 5 bases from J, with 14 bases between. DNA of the CDR3: TGTGCCTGGAGTGGAAGTACACCCGGGGAGACCCAGTACTTC. Translation: CAWSGSTPGETQYF.

This rearrangement joins TRBV7-3 to TRBJ2-1; a possible D gene is TRBD2 (7 bases). The CDR3 contains 15 residues. Trimming cost V 5 bases and J 4 bases, with 15 bases left between them. Germline assignment: CDR1 SGHTA and CDR2 FQGTGA. The CDR3 DNA follows: TGTGCCAGCAGCGGTTGGGGGGGGCCTTACAATGAGCAGTTCTTC. Its protein is CASSGWGGPYNEQFF.